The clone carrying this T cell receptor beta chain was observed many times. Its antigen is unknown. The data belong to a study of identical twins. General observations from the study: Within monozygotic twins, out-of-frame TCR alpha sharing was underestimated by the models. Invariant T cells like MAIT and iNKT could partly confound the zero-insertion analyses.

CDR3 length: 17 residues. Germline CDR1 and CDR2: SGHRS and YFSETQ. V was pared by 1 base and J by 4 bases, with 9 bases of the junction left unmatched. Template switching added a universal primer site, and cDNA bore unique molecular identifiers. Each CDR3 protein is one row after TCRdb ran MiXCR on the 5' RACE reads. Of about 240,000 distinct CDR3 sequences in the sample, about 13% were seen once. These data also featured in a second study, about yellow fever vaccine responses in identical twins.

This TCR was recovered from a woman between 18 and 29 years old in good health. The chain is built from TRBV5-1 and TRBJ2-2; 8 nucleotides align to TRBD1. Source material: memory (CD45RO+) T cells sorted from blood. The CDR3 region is CASSLKGQGQTTGELFF. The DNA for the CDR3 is TGCGCCAGCAGCTTGAAAGGACAGGGTCAAACCACCGGGGAGCTGTTTTTT.